The next 28 T cell receptor beta chains were all read from a single sample in a study of control samples from healthy donors and cancer patients (dated by TCRdb to 2020 to 2021). The library relied on the immunoSEQ multiplex PCR assay. TCRdb stores this immuneACCESS table with in-frame sequences only. Part of the clones is absent; in the studies checked, under half of the shortfall reflects unresolved V genes, and no reason is known for the rest. This sample holds tens of thousands of clones; over 90% were observed only once. The ten largest clones capture 4.5% to 6% of the sample. The sample was blood. These receptors were taken from a woman aged 18-29 years in good health.

The chain is built from TRBV6-4 and TRBJ2-5; D might be TRBD2 (5 bases). V was cut by 0 bases and J by 4 bases, with 21 bases left in between. Germline V lookup: CDR1 MRHNA, CDR2 SNTAGT. This CDR3 is 18 amino acids long. CDR3 region: CASSDSDLPDRGGETQYF. The CDR3 nucleotides read TGTGCCAGCAGTGACTCCGACCTCCCCGACCGTGGAGGAGAGACCCAGTACTTC.

The CDR3 bases are TGCGCCAGCAGCTTGGGTGTTGGGACGGACTATGGCTACACCTTC. The encoded protein is CASSLGVGTDYGYTF. The gene calls are TRBV5-1 and TRBJ1-2, with D possibly TRBD1 on 5 matching bases. The CDR3 is 15 amino acids. From germline, CDR1 is SGHRS and CDR2 YFSETQ. V lost 0 bases and J 3 bases, leaving 12 bases between the germline ends.

A single count supports this clone. Written as DNA, the CDR3 is TGCAGCGTCCCCCGTCCTAGCGGGATTGTAGATACGCAGTATTTT. Amino acid sequence: CSVPRPSGIVDTQYF. The chain has TRBV29-1 and TRBJ2-3, with 9 bases lining up with TRBD2. The germline V gene has CDR1 SQVTM and CDR2 ANQGSEA. V gave up 6 bases and J gave up 5 bases; unmatched junction bases: 12. This CDR3 is 15 amino acids long.

This chain uses TRBV7-2 with TRBJ1-1; no clear D. With 5 bases removed from V and 2 bases from J, the gap between germline ends came to 6 bases. Germline lookup yields CDR1 SGHTA and CDR2 FQGNSA. CDR3 length equals 12 residues. CDR3 bases: TGTGCCAGCAGCCATCCAAACACTGAAGCTTTCTTT. Translated: CASSHPNTEAFF.

The chain employs TRBV28 and TRBJ1-5; D is uncertain. This CDR3 is 15 amino acids long. Germline V gives CDR1 MDHEN, CDR2 SYDVKM. The germline V and J ends were trimmed by 5 bases and 9 bases, with 20 bases remaining between them. The CDR3 loop is CASSIRAPLFRPQHF. The DNA of the CDR3 is TGTGCCAGCAGTATCCGGGCCCCTTTGTTTCGGCCCCAGCATTTT.

The chain combines TRBV9 with TRBJ1-3; D not resolved. Germline loops: CDR1 SGDLS, CDR2 YYNGEE. V was pared by 1 base and J by 0 bases, with 11 bases between. CDR3 length: 16 residues. CDR3 DNA sequence: TGTGCCAGCAGCGTATTTCCGGAACCCTCTGGAAACACCATATATTTT. Translation gives CASSVFPEPSGNTIYF.

The chain couples TRBV19 to TRBJ1-4; the match to TRBD1 covers 7 bases. Germline CDR1 reads LNHDA; CDR2 reads SQIVND (reference sequence). The V and J ends lost 9 bases and 8 bases, in that order; junction bases with no gene match: 12. CDR3 length: 14 amino acids. CDR3 sequence (DNA): TGTGCCAGCCAAAAACAGGGGCTTCAAGAAAAACTGTTTTTT. Translated, it gives CASQKQGLQEKLFF. Complete variable domain (other parts from reference TRBV19 and TRBJ1-4): DGGITQSPKYLFRKEGQNVTLSCEQNLNHDAMYWYRQDPGQGLRLIYYSQIVNDFQKGDIAEGYSVSREKKESFPLTVTSAQKNPTAFYLCASQKQGLQEKLFFGSGTQLSVL.

The chain has TRBV5-1 and TRBJ1-5; D remains ambiguous. Germline V gene lookup returns CDR1 SGHRS and CDR2 YFSETQ. V was pared by 0 bases and J by 2 bases, with 9 bases between. The CDR3 contains 15 residues. This CDR3 reads CASSLASGGNQPQHF. The CDR3 nucleotides read TGCGCCAGCAGCTTGGCCTCCGGAGGCAATCAGCCCCAGCATTTT.

The V call is TRBV20-1, the J call TRBJ2-7, with no clear D. The germline V gene has CDR1 DFQATT and CDR2 SNEGSKA (reference sequence). This CDR3 contains 11 residues. V was shortened by 6 bases and J by 5 bases, with 11 bases between the two germline ends. The CDR3 coding sequence is TGCAGTGCCACCTTGGACCACGAGCAGTACTTC. As protein: CSATLDHEQYF.

The gene calls are TRBV19 and TRBJ2-1; no firm D call. Germline V gene sequence: CDR1 LNHDA, CDR2 SQIVND (reference sequence). V gave up 8 bases and J gave up 1 base, with 9 bases separating them. There are 13 residues in the CDR3. The CDR3 DNA reads TGTGCCAGTGGAACCCGATCCTACAATGAGCAGTTCTTC. Its protein is CASGTRSYNEQFF.

This clone is a singleton in its sample. The V call is TRBV7-9, the J call TRBJ2-5; weak D call: TRBD1 (5 bases). V lost 4 bases, J lost 5 bases, and 14 bases lay in between. This CDR3 region has 14 residues. Per the germline V gene, CDR1 is SEHNR and CDR2 is FQNEAQ (reference sequence). The CDR3 DNA follows: TGTGCCAGCAGCTCCTCAGGGTCTACGGAGACCCAGTACTTC. Its translation is CASSSSGSTETQYF.

J is TRBJ2-3 and V is TRBV6-2 or TRBV6-3; 7 bases fit TRBD2. V was clipped by 6 bases and J by 3 bases; unmatched bases: 3. Germline values: CDR1 MNHEY, CDR2 SVGEGT. The CDR3 consists of 13 residues. CDR3 residues: CASSKLATDTQYF. Here the CDR3 DNA reads TGTGCCAGCAGCAAACTAGCGACAGATACGCAGTATTTT.

This clone was seen only a few times. The chain couples TRBV6-2 or TRBV6-3 to TRBJ2-2; 11 bases match TRBD2. CDR3 length equals 16 residues. V dropped 6 bases and J dropped 5; count of bases not matched to a gene: 8. Germline CDR1 and CDR2: MNHEY and SVGEGT. CDR3 coding DNA: TGTGCCAGCAGCCTACTAGCGGGAGTGGGGACCGGGGAGCTGTTTTTT. This codes for CASSLLAGVGTGELFF.

In DNA, the CDR3 is TGTGCCAGCGTGAGGGTAGAGACCCAGTACTTC. This translates into CASVRVETQYF. The chain combines TRBV7-7 with TRBJ2-5, with D possibly being TRBD2 (5 bases). V was shortened by 8 bases and J by 4 bases, with 8 bases between the two germline ends. The CDR3 consists of 11 residues. The germline gives CDR1 SSHAT, CDR2 FNYEAQ (reference sequence).

The V gene is TRBV28, the J gene TRBJ1-2; perhaps TRBD1 as D (5 bases). Germline CDR1 reads MDHEN; CDR2 reads SYDVKM. V was shortened by 6 bases and J by 4 bases, with 18 bases between the two germline ends. The CDR3 spans 15 residues. The CDR3 loop reads CASSPGEAPLYGYTF. CDR3 in DNA: TGTGCCAGCAGCCCGGGGGAGGCCCCCCTCTATGGCTACACCTTC.

J is TRBJ1-5 and V is TRBV19; 7 nucleotides agree with TRBD1. With V trimmed by 3 bases and J by 6 bases, 8 bases remained unmatched. The CDR3 has 15 amino acids. Germline CDR1 LNHDA, CDR2 SQIVND (reference sequence). CDR3 in DNA: TGTGCCAGTAGTATTCAACCCGACAGGGTTCAGCCCCAGCATTTT. This translates into CASSIQPDRVQPQHF.

This clone was counted between two and nine times. V and J are TRBV15 and TRBJ1-3; maybe TRBD1 (5 bases). Trimming shortened V by 5 bases and J by 4 bases, and 12 bases separated the two germline ends. CDR1 LNHNV and CDR2 YYDKDF come from the germline V gene (reference sequence). This CDR3 is 14 amino acids long. The CDR3 nucleotides read TGTGCCACCAGCTGGGGGTTGTCAGGAAACACCATATATTTT. Residues: CATSWGLSGNTIYF.

The chain is built from TRBV7-2 and TRBJ1-2; D ambiguous. CDR3 size: 16 residues. Germline lookup yields CDR1 SGHTA and CDR2 FQGNSA. The ends were cut back, 5 bases at V and 4 bases at J, with 20 bases in the middle. The CDR3 coding sequence is TGTGCCAGCAGCCCGAATAGCGCCGGGTTTGTCTATGGCTACACCTTC. Translation gives CASSPNSAGFVYGYTF.

This sequence joins TRBV27 and TRBJ2-7, with a tentative D call TRBD1 (5 bases). The CDR3 contains 11 residues. Trimming removed 6 bases from V and 3 bases from J, with 6 bases in between. Germline CDR1 and CDR2: MNHEY and SMNVEV (reference sequence). In nucleotides, the CDR3 is TGTGCCAGCAGAGGACACTACGAGCAGTACTTC. It encodes CASRGHYEQYF.

This rearrangement joins TRBV29-1 to TRBJ1-1; D is perhaps TRBD1 (5 bases). The V and J ends lost 3 bases and 3 bases respectively, with 11 bases between them. Germline assignment: CDR1 SQVTM and CDR2 ANQGSEA. The CDR3 covers 13 residues. CDR3 coding DNA: TGCAGCGTTGACGACAGCGCCTACACTGAAGCTTTCTTT. It specifies CSVDDSAYTEAFF. Looking up the rest from reference TRBV29-1 and TRBJ1-1 gives the full variable domain: SAVISQKPSRDICQRGTSLTIQCQVDSQVTMMFWYRQQPGQSLTLIATANQGSEATYESGFVIDKFPISRPNLTFSTLTVSNMSPEDSSIYLCSVDDSAYTEAFFGQGTRLTVV.

The V call is TRBV4-1, the J call TRBJ2-1, with TRBD1 matching over 7 bases. Germline-derived CDR1 and CDR2 are MGHRA and YSYEKL. The CDR3 is 15 residues long. The V segment lost 4 bases and the J segment 3 bases; nucleotides outside the gene matches: 6. This chain's CDR3 is CASSRSRDSYNEQFF. DNA for the CDR3: TGCGCCAGCAGCCGCAGCCGGGACAGCTACAATGAGCAGTTCTTC.

This sequence joins TRBV6-2 or TRBV6-3 and TRBJ1-5; weak D call: TRBD1 (6 bases). The V gene's germline CDR1 is MNHEY and CDR2 SVGEGT. Trimming stripped 0 bases from V and 4 bases from J, with 10 bases between. This CDR3 has 15 amino acids. DNA for the CDR3: TGTGCCAGCAGTTACTCGGGGGGGCCAAATCAGCCCCAGCATTTT. It translates to CASSYSGGPNQPQHF.

The chain joins TRBV7-9 to TRBJ2-7, with 8 bases that match TRBD1. J gave up 9 bases and V 8 bases, and 9 bases lay outside the gene matches. This CDR3 is 12 amino acids long. The germline V gene encodes CDR1 SEHNR and CDR2 FQNEAQ (reference sequence). CDR3 in amino acids: CASGRDRLMQYF. Here the CDR3 DNA reads TGTGCCAGCGGCAGGGACAGGTTAATGCAGTACTTC.

The rearrangement links TRBV7-2 to TRBJ1-4; 9 bases match TRBD1. Trimming took 2 bases from V and 0 from J; bases not matched to a gene: 10. Germline CDR1 SGHTA, CDR2 FQGNSA. The CDR3 is 19 residues long. The CDR3 here is CASSLKRGQGAATNEKLFF. The DNA of the CDR3 is TGTGCCAGCAGCTTAAAGAGGGGACAGGGAGCTGCAACTAATGAAAAACTGTTTTTT.

The V call is TRBV27, the J call TRBJ1-1; D might be TRBD1 (6 bases). CDR1 and CDR2 from the germline V gene are MNHEY and SMNVEV (reference sequence). The CDR3 is 15 amino acids. The V gene lost 0 bases and the J gene lost 5 bases, with 13 bases spanning the gap. The CDR3 reads CASSLSSGARTEAFF. The CDR3 coding sequence is TGTGCCAGCAGTTTATCGTCGGGGGCGCGTACTGAAGCTTTCTTT.

The V and J genes are TRBV10-2 and TRBJ2-1; 8 bases agree with TRBD2. The CDR3 is 15 residues long. Looked up from germline, CDR1 is WSHSY and CDR2 is SAAADI. The trim removed 6 bases at V and 2 bases at J, leaving 6 bases unmatched. The CDR3 reads CASREWTSPYNEQFF. CDR3 nucleotides: TGCGCCAGCAGGGAATGGACTAGCCCCTACAATGAGCAGTTCTTC.

This chain joins TRBV28 and TRBJ1-2; maybe TRBD1 (6 bases). The V end was cut by 2 bases, the J end by 3 bases, with 16 bases between. Germline-derived CDR1 and CDR2 are MDHEN and SYDVKM. CDR3 size: 16 residues. The CDR3 DNA sequence: TGTGCCAGCAGTTTAGGGGGGCTGGGAGGGGACTATGGCTACACCTTC. This encodes CASSLGGLGGDYGYTF.

J is TRBJ1-1 and V is TRBV7-9, with 7 bases aligning to TRBD1. The CDR3 sequence is 19 residues long. Germline CDR1 and CDR2: SEHNR and FQNEAQ (reference sequence). Trimming took 5 bases from V and 4 from J; bases not matched to a gene: 22. The CDR3 sequence is CASSILGSGQLVPGTEAFF. CDR3 DNA: TGTGCCAGCAGCATCCTCGGGTCGGGACAGTTGGTTCCTGGCACTGAAGCTTTCTTT.